Reported below is one TCR beta chain. The antigen remains undetermined. This specimen comes from a study of persistence of HIV-infected CD4 T cells. This nonspecific control used anti-CD3/anti-CD28 bead stimulation of CD4+ T cells. Sorting of responding CD4+ T cells relied on upregulated CD40 ligand together with CD69. Donors had CD4+ T cell counts above 400 cells/uL and were CMV-seropositive. The libraries were made with immunoSEQ version 4 in survey mode. TCRdb keeps only in-frame clones here, not all; method: immunoSEQ multiplex PCR. The sample holds around 40,000 clones, 88% seen once. The germline CDR1 and CDR2 sequences are MGHRA and YSYEKL. The CDR3 runs 15 residues. The junction had 6 bases not matched to a gene; V was cut back by 2 bases and J by 2 bases.

The input for sequencing was CD4+ T cells sorted from PBMCs after approximately 19-hour stimulation, taken from a patient who received antiretroviral therapy. The TCR sequence derives from an adult woman with HIV who was CMV-seropositive. The V call is TRBV4-1, the J call TRBJ2-7, with 7 bases that match TRBD1. DNA for the CDR3: TGCGCCAGCAGCCAAAACCGGGACAGCCCCTACGAGCAGTACTTC. Translating it yields CASSQNRDSPYEQYF.